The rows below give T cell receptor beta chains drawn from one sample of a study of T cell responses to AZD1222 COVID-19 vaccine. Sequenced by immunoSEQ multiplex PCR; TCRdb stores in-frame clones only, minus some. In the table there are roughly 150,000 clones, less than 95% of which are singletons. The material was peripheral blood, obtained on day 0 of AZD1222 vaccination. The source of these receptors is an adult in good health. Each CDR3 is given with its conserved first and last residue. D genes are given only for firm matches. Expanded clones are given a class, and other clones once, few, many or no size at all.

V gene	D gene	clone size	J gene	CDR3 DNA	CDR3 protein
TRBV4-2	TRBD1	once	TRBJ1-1	TGTGCCAGTTTTTCGGACAGGGCCAACACTGAAGCTTTCTTT	CASFSDRANTEAFF
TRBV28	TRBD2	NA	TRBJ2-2	TGTGCCAGCCGTCGGTCAGCGGGAGACACCGGGGAGCTGTTTTTT	CASRRSAGDTGELFF
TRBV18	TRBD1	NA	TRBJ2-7	TGTGCCAGCTCACCTCAGGACAGGGCCTCCTACGAGCAGTACTTC	CASSPQDRASYEQYF
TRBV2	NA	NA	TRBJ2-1	TGTGCCAGCAGGGTAGATGGGAGCTTCAATGAGCAGTTCTTC	CASRVDGSFNEQFF
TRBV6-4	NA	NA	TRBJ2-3	TGTGCCAGCAGTGACGCGTCCCTTAGCGGCACAGATACGCAGTATTTT	CASSDASLSGTDTQYF
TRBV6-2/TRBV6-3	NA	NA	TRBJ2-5	TGTGCCAGCAGTTACGTCCGGGGAGAGACCCAGTACTTC	CASSYVRGETQYF
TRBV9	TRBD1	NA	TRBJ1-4	TGTGCCAGCAGCACGGGGACAGGACAACGCGAAAAACTGTTTTTT	CASSTGTGQREKLFF
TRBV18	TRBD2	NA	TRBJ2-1	TGTGCCAGCTCACCACCGGGGGGACTAGCGGGAGCCCGGTACTACAATGAGCAGTTCTTC	CASSPPGGLAGARYYNEQFF
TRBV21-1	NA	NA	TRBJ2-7	TGTGCCAGCAGCAAGTGCGGGACAGCCGGAGGTCCGTACGAGCAGTACTTC	CASSKCGTAGGPYEQYF
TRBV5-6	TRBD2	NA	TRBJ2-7	TGTGCCAGCAGCTTAAGTCAAGGGCGGGGAGGGTACGAGCAGTACTTC	CASSLSQGRGGYEQYF
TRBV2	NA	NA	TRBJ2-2	TGTGCCAGCATTGGGGGGAACACCGGGGAGCTGTTTTTT	CASIGGNTGELFF
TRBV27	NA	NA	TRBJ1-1	TGTGCCAGCAGACTCGGCCGGCCGGGACACACTGAAGCTTTCTTT	CASRLGRPGHTEAFF
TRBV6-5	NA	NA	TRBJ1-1	TGTGCCAGCAGACAGGGAGGGAACACTGAAGCTTTCTTT	CASRQGGNTEAFF
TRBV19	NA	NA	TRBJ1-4	TGTGCCAGTAGTATCGGTGAGAGTTTAACTAATGAAAAACTGTTTTTT	CASSIGESLTNEKLFF
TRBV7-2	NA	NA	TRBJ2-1	TGTGCCAGCAGCTTAGGTGCTAGCGTTTACAATGAGCAGTTCTTC	CASSLGASVYNEQFF
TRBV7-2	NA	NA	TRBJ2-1	TGTGCCAGCAGCTTAGGGACGGAGCAGTTCTTC	CASSLGTEQFF
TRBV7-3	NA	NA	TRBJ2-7	TGTGCCAGCAGCTTAGGGTCTGGCGGGGCCTACGAGCAGTACTTC	CASSLGSGGAYEQYF
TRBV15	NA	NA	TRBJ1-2	TGTGCCACCAGCAGAGATTTGGGAGGGGACGGCTACACCTTC	CATSRDLGGDGYTF
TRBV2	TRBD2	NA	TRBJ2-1	TGTGCCAGCAGCCAAGAGGGACTAGCGGGAGGGGATGAGCAGTTCTTC	CASSQEGLAGGDEQFF
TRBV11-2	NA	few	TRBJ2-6	TGTGCCAGCAGCTTAGTGGGTGGGGCCAACGTCCTGACTTTC	CASSLVGGANVLTF
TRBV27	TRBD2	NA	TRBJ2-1	TGTGCCAGCAGTTTGGCGGGAGCCCCCTACAATGAGCAGTTCTTC	CASSLAGAPYNEQFF
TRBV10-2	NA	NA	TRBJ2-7	TGCGCCAGCAGTGTCGTTGCCTCCTACGAGCAGTACTTC	CASSVVASYEQYF
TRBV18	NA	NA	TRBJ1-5	TGTGCCAGCTCACCGGGGGGGCTGGTTCAGCCCCAGCATTTT	CASSPGGLVQPQHF
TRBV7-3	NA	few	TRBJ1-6	TGTGCCAGCAGCTTAACCACACGGGATCCCCTCCACTTT	CASSLTTRDPLHF
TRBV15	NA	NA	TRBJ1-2	TGTGCCACCAGCAGAGATGTTGACCGGCCGATCTATGGCTACACCTTC	CATSRDVDRPIYGYTF
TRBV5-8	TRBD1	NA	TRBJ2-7	TGTGCCAGCAGCTTGGCGGGGACAGGGGATCCCTACGAGCAGTACTTC	CASSLAGTGDPYEQYF
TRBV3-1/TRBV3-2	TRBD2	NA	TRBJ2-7	TGTGCCAGCAGCCTGAACCCCCCCGGGACTAGCTACGAGCAGTACTTC	CASSLNPPGTSYEQYF
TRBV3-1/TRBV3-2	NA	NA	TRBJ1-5	TGTGCCAGCAGCCCGCAACATGGGGTCCCTCAGCCCCAGCATTTT	CASSPQHGVPQPQHF
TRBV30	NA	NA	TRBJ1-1	TGTGCCTGGAGAGGCGACACTGAAGCTTTCTTT	CAWRGDTEAFF
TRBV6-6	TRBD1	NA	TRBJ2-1	TGTGCCAGCAGTTACCTGGACAGGTTCTACAATGAGCAGTTCTTC	CASSYLDRFYNEQFF
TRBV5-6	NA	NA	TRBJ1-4	TGTGCCAGCAGCTTGGGTCCAGCAACTAATGAAAAACTGTTTTTT	CASSLGPATNEKLFF
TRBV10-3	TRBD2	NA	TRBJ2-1	TGTGCCATCAGTCGGACTAGCGGGCGTTACAATGAGCAGTTCTTC	CAISRTSGRYNEQFF
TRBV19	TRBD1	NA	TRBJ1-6	TGTGCCAGTAGTGTTCTAAACAGGGGGCGCGACAATTCACCCCTCCACTTT	CASSVLNRGRDNSPLHF
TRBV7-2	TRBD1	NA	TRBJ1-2	TGTGCCAGCAGCGGGGGACAGGGGAGGTCGGATGGCTACACCTTC	CASSGGQGRSDGYTF
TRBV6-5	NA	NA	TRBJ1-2	TGTGCCACCTGGGGCCAACTTTTGGGTGGCTACACCTTC	CATWGQLLGGYTF
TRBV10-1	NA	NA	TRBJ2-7	TGCGCCAGCAGTGGGAGGAGCTACGAGCAGTACTTC	CASSGRSYEQYF
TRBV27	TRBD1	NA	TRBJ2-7	TGTGCCAGCAGTTTTGTGCGACAGGGGGGTAACGAGCAGTACTTC	CASSFVRQGGNEQYF
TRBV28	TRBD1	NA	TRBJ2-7	TGTGCCAGCAGTCCCCCGACAGGGGTCAACGAGCAGTACTTC	CASSPPTGVNEQYF
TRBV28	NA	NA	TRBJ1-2	TGTGCCAGCAGTACCCGGCAGGACCATACGACTACCTTC	CASSTRQDHTTTF
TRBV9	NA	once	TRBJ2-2	TGTGCCAGCAGCGGGGAGGACACCGGGGAGCTGTTTTTT	CASSGEDTGELFF
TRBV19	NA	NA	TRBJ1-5	TGTGCCAGTAGTATCCCTTATAATCAGCCCCAGCATTTT	CASSIPYNQPQHF
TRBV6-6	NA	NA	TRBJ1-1	TGTGCCTCACAACGGGGGTATGGCACTGAAGCTTTCTTT	CASQRGYGTEAFF
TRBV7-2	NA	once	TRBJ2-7	TGTGCCAGCAGCCCCCAAGGCAGGGATACCTACGAGCAGTACTTC	CASSPQGRDTYEQYF
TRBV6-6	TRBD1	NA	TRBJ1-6	TGTGCCAGCAGTTACTCGGCAGGGGGAGGATCACCCCTCCACTTT	CASSYSAGGGSPLHF
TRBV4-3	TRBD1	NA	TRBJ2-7	TGCGCCAGCAGCCAAGGGGCCGGGACAGGGGCTCACGAGCAGTACTTC	CASSQGAGTGAHEQYF
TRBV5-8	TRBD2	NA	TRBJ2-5	TGTGCCAGCAGCTTGGCCGTCTCTAGCGGGGGACACCAGGGGACCCAGTACTTC	CASSLAVSSGGHQGTQYF
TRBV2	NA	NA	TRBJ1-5	TGTGCCAGCAGCGAAGATAATAGCAATCAGCCCCAGCATTTT	CASSEDNSNQPQHF
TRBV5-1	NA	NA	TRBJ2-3	TGCGCCAGCAGCCATCCGGACAGCGATACGCAGTATTTT	CASSHPDSDTQYF
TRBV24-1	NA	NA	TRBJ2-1	TGTGCCACCTCGTCCTTTGAGAATGAGCAGTTCTTC	CATSSFENEQFF
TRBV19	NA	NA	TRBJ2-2	TGTGCCAGTAGTATGGGATTGAACACCGGGGAGCTGTTTTTT	CASSMGLNTGELFF
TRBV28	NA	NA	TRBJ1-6	TGTGCCAGCAGTTTACAGGGATCCAATTCACCCCTCCACTTT	CASSLQGSNSPLHF